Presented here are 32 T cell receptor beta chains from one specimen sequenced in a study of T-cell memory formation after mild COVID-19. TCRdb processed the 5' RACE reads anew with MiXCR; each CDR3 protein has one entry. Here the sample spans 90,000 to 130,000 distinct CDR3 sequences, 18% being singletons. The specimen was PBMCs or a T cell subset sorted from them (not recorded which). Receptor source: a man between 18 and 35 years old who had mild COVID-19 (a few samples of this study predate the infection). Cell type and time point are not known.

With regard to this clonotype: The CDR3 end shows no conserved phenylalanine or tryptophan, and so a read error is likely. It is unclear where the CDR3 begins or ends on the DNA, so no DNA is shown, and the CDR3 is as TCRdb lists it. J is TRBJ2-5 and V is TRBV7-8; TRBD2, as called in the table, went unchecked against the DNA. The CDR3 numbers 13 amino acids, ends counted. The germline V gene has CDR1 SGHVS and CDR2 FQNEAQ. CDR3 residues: CASRSSTSDPGLV.

In DNA form, the CDR3 reads TGCGCCAGCAGCTTGGGGGTCCAGGCGAATCAGCCCCAGCATTTT. Amino acid sequence: CASSLGVQANQPQHF. The genes are TRBV5-1 and TRBJ1-5, with no clear D. Germline assignment: CDR1 SGHRS and CDR2 YFSETQ. The V end lost 0 bases, the J end lost 4 bases, and 11 bases lay between the germline ends. CDR3 size: 15 residues.

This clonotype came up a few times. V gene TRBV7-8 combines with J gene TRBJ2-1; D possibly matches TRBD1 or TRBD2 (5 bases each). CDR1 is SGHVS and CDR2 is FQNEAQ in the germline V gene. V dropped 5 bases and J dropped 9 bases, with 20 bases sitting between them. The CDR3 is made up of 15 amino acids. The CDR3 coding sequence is TGTGCCAGCAGCGCGTACCGGGACGCTCAGGGTGAGCAGTTCTTC. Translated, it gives CASSAYRDAQGEQFF.

The chain's CDR3 is CASGQGGEPQHF. The CDR3 DNA reads as TGTGCCAGCGGACAGGGGGGTGAGCCCCAGCATTTT. The rearrangement uses TRBV6-6 and TRBJ1-5; 10 nucleotides match TRBD1. CDR1 and CDR2 (germline): MNHNY, SVGAGI (reference sequence). This CDR3 region has 12 residues. V lost 8 bases to trimming and J lost 8 bases; unmatched junction nucleotides: 3.

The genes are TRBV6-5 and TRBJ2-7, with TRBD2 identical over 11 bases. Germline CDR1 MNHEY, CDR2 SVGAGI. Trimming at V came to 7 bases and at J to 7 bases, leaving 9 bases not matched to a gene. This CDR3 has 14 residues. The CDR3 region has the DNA TGTGCCAGCACTGGGACTAGCGGCGGGATTGAGCAGTACTTC. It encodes CASTGTSGGIEQYF.

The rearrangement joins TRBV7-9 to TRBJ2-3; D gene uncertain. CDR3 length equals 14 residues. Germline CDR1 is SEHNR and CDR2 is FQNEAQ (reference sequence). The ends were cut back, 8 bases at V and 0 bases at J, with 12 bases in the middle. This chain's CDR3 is CASGPSGSTDTQYF. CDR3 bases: TGTGCCAGCGGTCCGAGTGGGAGCACAGATACGCAGTATTTT.

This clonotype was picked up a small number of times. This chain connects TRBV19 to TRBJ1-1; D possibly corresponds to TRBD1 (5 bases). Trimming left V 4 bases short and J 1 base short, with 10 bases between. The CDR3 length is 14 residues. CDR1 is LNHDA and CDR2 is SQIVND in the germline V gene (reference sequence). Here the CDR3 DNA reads TGTGCCAGTAGTAAAAGGGACGGGAACACTGAAGCTTTCTTT. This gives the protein CASSKRDGNTEAFF.

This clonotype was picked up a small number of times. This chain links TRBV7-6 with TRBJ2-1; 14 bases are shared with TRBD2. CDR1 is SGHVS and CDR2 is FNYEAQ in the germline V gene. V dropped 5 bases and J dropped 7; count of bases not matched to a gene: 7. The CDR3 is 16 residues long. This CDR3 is CASSPRLAGGLNEQFF. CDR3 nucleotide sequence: TGTGCCAGCAGCCCACGACTAGCGGGGGGGCTTAATGAGCAGTTCTTC. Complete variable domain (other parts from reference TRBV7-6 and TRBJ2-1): GAGVSQSPRYKVTKRGQDVALRCDPISGHVSLYWYRQALGQGPEFLTYFNYEAQQDKSGLPNDRFSAERPEGSISTLTIQRTEQRDSAMYRCASSPRLAGGLNEQFFGPGTRLTVL.

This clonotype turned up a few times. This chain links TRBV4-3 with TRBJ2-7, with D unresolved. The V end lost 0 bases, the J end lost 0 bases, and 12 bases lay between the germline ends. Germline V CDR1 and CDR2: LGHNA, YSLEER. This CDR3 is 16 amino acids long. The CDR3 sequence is CASSQDRGVPSYEQYF. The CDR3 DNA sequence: TGCGCCAGCAGCCAAGATCGTGGGGTACCCTCCTACGAGCAGTACTTC.

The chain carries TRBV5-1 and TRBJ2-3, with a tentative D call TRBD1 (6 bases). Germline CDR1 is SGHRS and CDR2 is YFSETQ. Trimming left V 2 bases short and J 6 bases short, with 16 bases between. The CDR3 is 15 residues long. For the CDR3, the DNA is TGCGCCAGCAGCTTACAGGGTTTGGCATTGGATACGCAGTATTTT. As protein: CASSLQGLALDTQYF. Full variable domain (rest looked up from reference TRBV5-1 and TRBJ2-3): KAGVTQTPRYLIKTRGQQVTLSCSPISGHRSVSWYQQTPGQGLQFLFEYFSETQRNKGNFPGRFSGRQFSNSRSEMNVSTLELGDSALYLCASSLQGLALDTQYFGPGTRLTVL.

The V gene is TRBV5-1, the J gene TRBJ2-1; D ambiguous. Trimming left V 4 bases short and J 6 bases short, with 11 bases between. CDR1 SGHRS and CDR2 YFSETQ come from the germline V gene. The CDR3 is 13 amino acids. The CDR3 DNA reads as TGCGCCAGCAGCGCCCTTTTCAGCAATGAGCAGTTCTTC. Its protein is CASSALFSNEQFF. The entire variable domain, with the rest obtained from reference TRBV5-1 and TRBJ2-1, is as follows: KAGVTQTPRYLIKTRGQQVTLSCSPISGHRSVSWYQQTPGQGLQFLFEYFSETQRNKGNFPGRFSGRQFSNSRSEMNVSTLELGDSALYLCASSALFSNEQFFGPGTRLTVL.

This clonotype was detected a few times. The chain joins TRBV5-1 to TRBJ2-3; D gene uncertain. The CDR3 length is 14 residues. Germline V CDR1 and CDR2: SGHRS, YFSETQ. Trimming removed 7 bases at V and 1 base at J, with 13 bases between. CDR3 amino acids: CASQTALRTDTQYF. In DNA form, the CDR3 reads TGCGCCAGCCAAACAGCGCTTCGCACAGATACGCAGTATTTT.

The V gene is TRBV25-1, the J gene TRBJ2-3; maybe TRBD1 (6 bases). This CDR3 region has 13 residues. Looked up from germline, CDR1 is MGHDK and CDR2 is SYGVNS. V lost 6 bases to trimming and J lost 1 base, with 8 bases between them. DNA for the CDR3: TGTGCCAGCAGACAGGGAGGCACAGATACGCAGTATTTT. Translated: CASRQGGTDTQYF.

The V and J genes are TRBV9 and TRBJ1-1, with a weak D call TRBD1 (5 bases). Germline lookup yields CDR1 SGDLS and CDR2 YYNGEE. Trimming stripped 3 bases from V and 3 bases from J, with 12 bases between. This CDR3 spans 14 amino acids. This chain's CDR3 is CASSEGTDYTEAFF. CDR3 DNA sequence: TGTGCCAGCAGCGAAGGGACGGACTACACTGAAGCTTTCTTT. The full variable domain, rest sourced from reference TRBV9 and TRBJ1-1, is DSGVTQTPKHLITATGQRVTLRCSPRSGDLSVYWYQQSLDQGLQFLIQYYNGEERAKGNILERFSAQQFPDLHSELNLSSLELGDSALYFCASSEGTDYTEAFFGQGTRLTVV.

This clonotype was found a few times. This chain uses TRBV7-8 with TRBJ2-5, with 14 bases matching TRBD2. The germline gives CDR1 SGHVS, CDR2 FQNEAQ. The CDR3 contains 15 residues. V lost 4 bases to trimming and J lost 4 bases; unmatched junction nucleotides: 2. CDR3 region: CASSSGTSGGETQYF. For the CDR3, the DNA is TGTGCCAGCAGCTCTGGGACTAGCGGGGGAGAGACCCAGTACTTC.

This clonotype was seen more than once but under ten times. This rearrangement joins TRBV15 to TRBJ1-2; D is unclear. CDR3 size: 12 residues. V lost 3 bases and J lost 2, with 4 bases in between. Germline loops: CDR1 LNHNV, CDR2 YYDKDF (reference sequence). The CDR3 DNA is TGTGCCACCAGCAGGGGCAACTATGGCTACACCTTC. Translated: CATSRGNYGYTF.

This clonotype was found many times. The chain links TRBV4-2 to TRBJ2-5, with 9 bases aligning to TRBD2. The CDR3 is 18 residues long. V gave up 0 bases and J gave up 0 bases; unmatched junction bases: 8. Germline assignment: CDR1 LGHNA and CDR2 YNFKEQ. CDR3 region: CASSQEENSGGHQETQYF. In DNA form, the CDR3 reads TGTGCCAGCAGCCAAGAAGAGAATAGCGGGGGACACCAAGAGACCCAGTACTTC.

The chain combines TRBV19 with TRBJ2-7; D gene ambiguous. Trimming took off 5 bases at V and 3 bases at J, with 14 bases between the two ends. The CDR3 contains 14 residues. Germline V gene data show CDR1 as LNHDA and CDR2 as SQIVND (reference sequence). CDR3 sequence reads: CASSFELGLYEQYF. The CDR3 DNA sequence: TGTGCCAGTAGTTTCGAGTTAGGTCTCTACGAGCAGTACTTC.

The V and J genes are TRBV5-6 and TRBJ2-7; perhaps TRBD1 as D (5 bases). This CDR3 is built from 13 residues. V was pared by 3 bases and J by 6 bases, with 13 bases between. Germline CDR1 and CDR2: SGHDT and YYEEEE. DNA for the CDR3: TGTGCCAGCAGCTGGGCCCCAAGGGGCGAGCAGTACTTC. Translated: CASSWAPRGEQYF.

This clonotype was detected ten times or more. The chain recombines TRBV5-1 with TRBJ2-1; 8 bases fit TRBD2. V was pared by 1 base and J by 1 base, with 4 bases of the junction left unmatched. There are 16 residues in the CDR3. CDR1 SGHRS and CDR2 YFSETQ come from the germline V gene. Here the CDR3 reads CASSLLVAGSYNEQFF. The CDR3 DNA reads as TGCGCCAGCAGCTTGTTGGTAGCGGGATCCTACAATGAGCAGTTCTTC. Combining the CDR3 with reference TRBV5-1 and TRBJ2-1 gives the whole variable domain KAGVTQTPRYLIKTRGQQVTLSCSPISGHRSVSWYQQTPGQGLQFLFEYFSETQRNKGNFPGRFSGRQFSNSRSEMNVSTLELGDSALYLCASSLLVAGSYNEQFFGPGTRLTVL.

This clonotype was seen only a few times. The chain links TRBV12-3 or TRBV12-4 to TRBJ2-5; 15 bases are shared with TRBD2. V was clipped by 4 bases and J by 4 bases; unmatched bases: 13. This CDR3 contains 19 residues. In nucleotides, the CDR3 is TGTGCCAGCAGTTGGATCGGACTAGCGGGGGGGCATCGGCGAGAGACCCAGTACTTC. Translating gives CASSWIGLAGGHRRETQYF.

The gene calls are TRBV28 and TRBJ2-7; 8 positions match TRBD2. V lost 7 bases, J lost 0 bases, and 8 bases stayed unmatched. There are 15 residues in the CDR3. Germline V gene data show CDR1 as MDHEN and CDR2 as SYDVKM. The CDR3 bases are TGTGCCAGCACCCCGGGAGGGGGAAGCTCCTACGAGCAGTACGTC. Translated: CASTPGGGSSYEQYV.

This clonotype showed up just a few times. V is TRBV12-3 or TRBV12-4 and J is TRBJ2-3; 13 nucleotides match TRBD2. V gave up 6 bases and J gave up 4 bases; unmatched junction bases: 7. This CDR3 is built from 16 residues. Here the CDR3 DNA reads TGTGCCAGCAGAAGACTAGCGGGGGGCGGCGCAGATACGCAGTATTTT. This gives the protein CASRRLAGGGADTQYF.

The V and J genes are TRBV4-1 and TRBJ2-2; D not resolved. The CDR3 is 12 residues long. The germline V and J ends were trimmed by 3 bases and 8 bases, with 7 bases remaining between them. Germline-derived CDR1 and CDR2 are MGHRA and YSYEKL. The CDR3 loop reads CASSQVSGELFF. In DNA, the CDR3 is TGCGCCAGCAGCCAGGTCTCTGGGGAGCTGTTTTTT.

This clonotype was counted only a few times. The CDR3 nucleotides are TGTGCCGTCCCAATAGTCCAGGGACAGGGCGACTCTGGCTACACCTTC. It is translated as CAVPIVQGQGDSGYTF. J is TRBJ1-2 and V is TRBV10-3; 9 bases line up with TRBD1. CDR1 is ENHRY, CDR2 SYGVKD, per germline. CDR3 length: 16 residues. With V trimmed by 11 bases and J by 7 bases, 20 bases remained unmatched.

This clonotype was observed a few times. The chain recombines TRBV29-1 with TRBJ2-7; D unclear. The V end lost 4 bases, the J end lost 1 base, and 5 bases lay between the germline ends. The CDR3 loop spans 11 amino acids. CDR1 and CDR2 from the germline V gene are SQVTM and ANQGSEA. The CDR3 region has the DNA TGCAGCGTTGTACGGTCCTACGAGCAGTACTTC. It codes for CSVVRSYEQYF.

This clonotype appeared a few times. CDR3 sequence: CASSSPPGGGTGELFF. Written as DNA, the CDR3 is TGTGCCAGCAGTTCCCCTCCGGGGGGAGGAACCGGGGAGCTGTTTTTT. V is TRBV12-3 or TRBV12-4 and J is TRBJ2-2; TRBD2 matches at 7 bases. This CDR3 is built from 16 residues. V lost 4 bases to trimming and J lost 5 bases; unmatched junction nucleotides: 10.

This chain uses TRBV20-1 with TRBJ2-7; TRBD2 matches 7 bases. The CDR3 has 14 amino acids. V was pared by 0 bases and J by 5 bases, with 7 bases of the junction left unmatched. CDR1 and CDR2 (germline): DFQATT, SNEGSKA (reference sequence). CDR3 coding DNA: TGCAGTGCTAGAGATCCGGCGGGGGTCAACGAGCAGTACTTC. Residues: CSARDPAGVNEQYF.

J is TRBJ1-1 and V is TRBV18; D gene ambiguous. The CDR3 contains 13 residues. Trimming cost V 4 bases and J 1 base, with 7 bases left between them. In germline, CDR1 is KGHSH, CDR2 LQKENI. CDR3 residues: CASSHGENTEAFF. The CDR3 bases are TGTGCCAGCTCACACGGGGAGAACACTGAAGCTTTCTTT.

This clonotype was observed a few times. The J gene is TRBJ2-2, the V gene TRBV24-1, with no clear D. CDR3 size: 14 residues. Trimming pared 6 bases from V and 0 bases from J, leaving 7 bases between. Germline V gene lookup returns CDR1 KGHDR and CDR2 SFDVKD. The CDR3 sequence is CATSSQANTGELFF. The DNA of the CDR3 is TGTGCCACCAGTTCCCAGGCGAACACCGGGGAGCTGTTTTTT.

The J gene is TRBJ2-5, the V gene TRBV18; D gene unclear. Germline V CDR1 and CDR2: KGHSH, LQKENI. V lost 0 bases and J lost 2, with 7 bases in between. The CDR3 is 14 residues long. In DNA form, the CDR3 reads TGTGCCAGCTCACCACCGAACAGTCAAGAGACCCAGTACTTC. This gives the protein CASSPPNSQETQYF.

The CDR3: CASSPRAGINSPQHF. The DNA of the CDR3 is TGTGCCAGCAGCCCAAGGGCAGGGATTAACTCGCCCCAGCATTTT. The chain recombines TRBV9 with TRBJ1-5; D might be TRBD1 (5 bases). Trimming cost V 4 bases and J 9 bases, with 20 bases left between them. Germline V gene data show CDR1 as SGDLS and CDR2 as YYNGEE. The CDR3 consists of 15 residues.